This TCR beta chain came from a study of cytomegalovirus exposure and HLA in healthy donors. General observations from the study: Among TCR beta chains, those listed as cytomegalovirus-associated numbered over 150. Specific recognition of CMV antigens was confirmed in vitro for a few chains (all CMV-associated).

Looked up from germline, CDR1 is SGDLS and CDR2 is YYNGEE. V was clipped by 5 bases and J by 3 bases; unmatched bases: 4. The CDR3 is 14 amino acids. From the approximately 110-subject validation cohort, which was separate from the approximately 720-subject first cohort, the donors were drawn. This table comes from immunoSEQ multiplex PCR, and its TCRdb copy is limited to in-frame clones, with some not included. The table records some 65,000 clones, approximately 97% of them present only once. With regard to this clone: Its target is not known.

This chain joins TRBV9 and TRBJ2-7, with 11 bases matching TRBD2. Material for sequencing was PBMCs. This receptor was identified in a man aged 18-30 years in good health and CMV-seronegative. The CDR3 DNA reads TGTGCCAGCAGTGCCGGGACTAGCGGCTACGAGCAGTACTTC. Its protein is CASSAGTSGYEQYF.